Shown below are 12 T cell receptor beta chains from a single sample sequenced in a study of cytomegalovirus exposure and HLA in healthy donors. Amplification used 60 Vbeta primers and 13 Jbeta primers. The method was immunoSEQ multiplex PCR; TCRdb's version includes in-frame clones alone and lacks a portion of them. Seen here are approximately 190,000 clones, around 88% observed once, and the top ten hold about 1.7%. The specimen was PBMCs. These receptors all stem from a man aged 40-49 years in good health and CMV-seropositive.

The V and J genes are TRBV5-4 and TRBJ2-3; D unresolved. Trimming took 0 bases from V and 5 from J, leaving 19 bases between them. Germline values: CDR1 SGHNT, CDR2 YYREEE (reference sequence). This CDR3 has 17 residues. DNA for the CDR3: TGTGCCAGCAGCTTGGGTTCGAGCGTGGGTGGCAAAGATACGCAGTATTTT. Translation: CASSLGSSVGGKDTQYF.

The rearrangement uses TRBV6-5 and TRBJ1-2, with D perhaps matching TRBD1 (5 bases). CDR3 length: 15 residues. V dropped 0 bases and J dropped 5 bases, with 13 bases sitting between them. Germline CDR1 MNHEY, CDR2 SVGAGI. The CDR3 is CASSYSFGGVYGYTF. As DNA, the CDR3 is TGTGCCAGCAGTTACTCGTTCGGGGGGGTATATGGCTACACCTTC.

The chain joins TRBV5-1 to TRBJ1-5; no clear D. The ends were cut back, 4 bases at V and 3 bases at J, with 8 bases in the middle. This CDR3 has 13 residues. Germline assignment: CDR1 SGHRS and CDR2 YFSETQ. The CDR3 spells CASSAGFNQPQHF. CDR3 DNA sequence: TGCGCCAGCAGCGCGGGTTTCAATCAGCCCCAGCATTTT. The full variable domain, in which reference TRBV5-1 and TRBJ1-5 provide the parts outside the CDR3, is KAGVTQTPRYLIKTRGQQVTLSCSPISGHRSVSWYQQTPGQGLQFLFEYFSETQRNKGNFPGRFSGRQFSNSRSEMNVSTLELGDSALYLCASSAGFNQPQHFGDGTRLSIL.

The CDR3 here is CASDLLGSSEKLFF. CDR3 nucleotides: TGTGCCAGCGACCTTCTAGGCTCATCGGAAAAACTGTTTTTT. The V call is TRBV6-1, the J call TRBJ1-4; D remains ambiguous. The CDR3 loop spans 14 amino acids. Trimming stripped 8 bases from V and 8 bases from J, with 18 bases between. The germline V gene encodes CDR1 MNHNS and CDR2 SASEGT.

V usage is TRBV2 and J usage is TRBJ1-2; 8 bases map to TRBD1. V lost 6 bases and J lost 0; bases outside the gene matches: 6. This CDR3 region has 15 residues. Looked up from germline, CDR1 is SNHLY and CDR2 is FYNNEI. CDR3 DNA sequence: TGTGCCAGCAGGCCTGAACAGGGGGCTAACTATGGCTACACCTTC. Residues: CASRPEQGANYGYTF. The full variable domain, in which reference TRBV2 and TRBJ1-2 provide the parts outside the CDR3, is EPEVTQTPSHQVTQMGQEVILRCVPISNHLYFYWYRQILGQKVEFLVSFYNNEISEKSEIFDDQFSVERPDGSNFTLKIRSTKLEDSAMYFCASRPEQGANYGYTFGSGTRLTVV.

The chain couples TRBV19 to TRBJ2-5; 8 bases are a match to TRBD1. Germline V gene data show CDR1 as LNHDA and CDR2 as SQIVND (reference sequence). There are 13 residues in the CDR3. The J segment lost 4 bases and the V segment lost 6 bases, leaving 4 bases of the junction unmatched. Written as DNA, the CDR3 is TGTGCCAGTAGAGACAGGGGTGGAGAGACCCAGTACTTC. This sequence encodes CASRDRGGETQYF.

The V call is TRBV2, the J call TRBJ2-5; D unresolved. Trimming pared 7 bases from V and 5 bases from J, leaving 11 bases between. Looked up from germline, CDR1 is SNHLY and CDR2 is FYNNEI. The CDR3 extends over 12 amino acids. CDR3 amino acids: CASKDFVETQYF. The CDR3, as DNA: TGTGCCAGCAAAGACTTCGTGGAGACCCAGTACTTC.

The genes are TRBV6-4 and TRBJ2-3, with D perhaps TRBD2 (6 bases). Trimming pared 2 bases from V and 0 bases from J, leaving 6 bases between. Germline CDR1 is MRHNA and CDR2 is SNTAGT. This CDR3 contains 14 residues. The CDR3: CASSDGTSTDTQYF. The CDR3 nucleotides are TGTGCCAGCAGTGACGGGACTAGCACAGATACGCAGTATTTT.

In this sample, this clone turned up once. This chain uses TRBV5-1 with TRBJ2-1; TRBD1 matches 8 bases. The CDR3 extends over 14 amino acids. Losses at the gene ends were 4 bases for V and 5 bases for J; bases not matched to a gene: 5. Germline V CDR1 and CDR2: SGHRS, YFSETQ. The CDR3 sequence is CASSAGTGDNEQFF. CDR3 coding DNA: TGCGCCAGCAGCGCCGGGACAGGAGACAATGAGCAGTTCTTC.

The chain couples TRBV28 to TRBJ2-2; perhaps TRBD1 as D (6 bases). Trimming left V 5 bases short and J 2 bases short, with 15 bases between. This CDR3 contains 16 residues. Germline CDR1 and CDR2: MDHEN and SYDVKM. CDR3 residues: CASSLTRGINTGELFF. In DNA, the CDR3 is TGTGCCAGCAGTCTAACCAGGGGAATTAACACCGGGGAGCTGTTTTTT.

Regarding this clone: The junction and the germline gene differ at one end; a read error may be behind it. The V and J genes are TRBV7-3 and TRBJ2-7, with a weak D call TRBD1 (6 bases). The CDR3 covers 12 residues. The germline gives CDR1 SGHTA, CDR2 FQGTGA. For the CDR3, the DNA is TGTACCAGCAGCCCTCAGGGGATCGAGCAGTACTTC. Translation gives CTSSPQGIEQYF.

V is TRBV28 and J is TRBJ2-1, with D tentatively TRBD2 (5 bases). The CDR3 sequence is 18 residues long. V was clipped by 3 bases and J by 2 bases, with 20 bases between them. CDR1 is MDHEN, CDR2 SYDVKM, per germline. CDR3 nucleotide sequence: TGTGCCAGCAGTTTCCCCAGCGGTGACTTCTCAACCTACAATGAGCAGTTCTTC. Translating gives CASSFPSGDFSTYNEQFF.